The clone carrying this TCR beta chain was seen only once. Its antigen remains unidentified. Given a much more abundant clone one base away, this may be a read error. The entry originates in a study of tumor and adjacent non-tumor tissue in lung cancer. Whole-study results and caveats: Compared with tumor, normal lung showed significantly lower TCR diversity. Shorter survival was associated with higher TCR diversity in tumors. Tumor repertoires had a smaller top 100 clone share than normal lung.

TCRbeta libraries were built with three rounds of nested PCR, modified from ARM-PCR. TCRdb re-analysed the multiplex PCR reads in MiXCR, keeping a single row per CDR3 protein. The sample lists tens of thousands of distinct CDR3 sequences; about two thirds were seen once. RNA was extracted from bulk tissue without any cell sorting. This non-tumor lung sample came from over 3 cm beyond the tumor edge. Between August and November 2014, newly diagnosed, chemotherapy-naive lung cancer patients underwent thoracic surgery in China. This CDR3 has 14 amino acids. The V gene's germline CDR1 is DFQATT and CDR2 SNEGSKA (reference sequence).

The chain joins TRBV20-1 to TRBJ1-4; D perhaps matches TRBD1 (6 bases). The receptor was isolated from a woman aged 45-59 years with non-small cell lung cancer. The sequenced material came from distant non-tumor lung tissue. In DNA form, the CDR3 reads TGCAGTCCTAGACCGGGACAAGGTCTGAAAAAACTGTTTTTT. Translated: CSPRPGQGLKKLFF.